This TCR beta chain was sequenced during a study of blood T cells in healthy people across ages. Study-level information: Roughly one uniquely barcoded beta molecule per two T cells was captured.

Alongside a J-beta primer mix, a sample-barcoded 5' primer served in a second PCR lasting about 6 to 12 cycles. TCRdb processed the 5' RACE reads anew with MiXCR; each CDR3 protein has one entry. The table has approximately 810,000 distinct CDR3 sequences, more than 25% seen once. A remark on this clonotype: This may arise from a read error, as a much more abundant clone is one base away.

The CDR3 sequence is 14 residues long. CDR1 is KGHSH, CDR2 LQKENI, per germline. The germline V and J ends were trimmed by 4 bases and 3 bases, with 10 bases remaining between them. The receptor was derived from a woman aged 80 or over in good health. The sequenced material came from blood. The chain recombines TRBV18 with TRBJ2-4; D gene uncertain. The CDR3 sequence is CASSLFNDKNIQYF. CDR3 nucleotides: TGTGCCAGCTCACTCTTTAACGACAAAAACATTCAGTACTTC. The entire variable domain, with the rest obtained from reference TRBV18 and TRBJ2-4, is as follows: NAGVMQNPRHLVRRRGQEARLRCSPMKGHSHVYWYRQLPEEGLKFMVYLQKENIIDESGMPKERFSAEFPKEGPSILRIQQVVRGDSAAYFCASSLFNDKNIQYFGAGTRLSVL.